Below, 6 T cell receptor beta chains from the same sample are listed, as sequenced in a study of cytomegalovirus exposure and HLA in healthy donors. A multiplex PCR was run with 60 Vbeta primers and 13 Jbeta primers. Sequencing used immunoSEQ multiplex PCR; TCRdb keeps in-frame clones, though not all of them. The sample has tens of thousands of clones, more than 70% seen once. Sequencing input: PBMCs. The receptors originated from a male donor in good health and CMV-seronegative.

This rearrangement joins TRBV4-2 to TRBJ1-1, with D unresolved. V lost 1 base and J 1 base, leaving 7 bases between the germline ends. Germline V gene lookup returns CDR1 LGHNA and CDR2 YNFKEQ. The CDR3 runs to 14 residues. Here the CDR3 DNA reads TGTGCCAGCAGCCAAGGACCGGGGAACACTGAAGCTTTCTTT. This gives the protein CASSQGPGNTEAFF.

This chain's CDR3 is CASSLGGQGIEKLFF. In DNA form, the CDR3 reads TGTGCCAGCAGCTTAGGAGGACAGGGGATCGAAAAACTGTTTTTT. The rearrangement links TRBV11-2 to TRBJ1-4, with 9 bases that match TRBD1. J gave up 8 bases and V 1 base, and 5 bases lay outside the gene matches. Germline-derived CDR1 and CDR2 are SGHAT and FQNNGV. The CDR3 loop spans 15 amino acids.

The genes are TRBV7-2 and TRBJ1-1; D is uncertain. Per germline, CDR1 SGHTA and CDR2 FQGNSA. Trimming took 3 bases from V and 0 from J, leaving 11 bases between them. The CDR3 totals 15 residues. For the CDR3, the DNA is TGTGCCAGCAGCTTGTGGGCCAGCATGAACACTGAAGCTTTCTTT. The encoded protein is CASSLWASMNTEAFF. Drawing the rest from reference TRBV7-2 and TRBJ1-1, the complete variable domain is GAGVSQSPSNKVTEKGKDVELRCDPISGHTALYWYRQSLGQGLEFLIYFQGNSAPDKSGLPSDRFSAERTGGSVSTLTIQRTQQEDSAVYLCASSLWASMNTEAFFGQGTRLTVV.

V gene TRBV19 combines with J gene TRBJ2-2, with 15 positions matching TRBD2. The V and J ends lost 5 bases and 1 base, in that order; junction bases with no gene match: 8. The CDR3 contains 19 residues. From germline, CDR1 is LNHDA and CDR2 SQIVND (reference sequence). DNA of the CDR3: TGTGCCAGTAGTCCCGGGACTAGCGGGGGGATCAGGAACACCGGGGAGCTGTTTTTT. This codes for CASSPGTSGGIRNTGELFF.

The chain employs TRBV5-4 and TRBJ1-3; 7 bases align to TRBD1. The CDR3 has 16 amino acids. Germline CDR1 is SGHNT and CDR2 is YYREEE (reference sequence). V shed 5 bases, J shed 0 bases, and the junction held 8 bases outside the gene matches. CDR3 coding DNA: TGTGCCAGCAGTTTGACAGGGACACTCTCTGGAAACACCATATATTTT. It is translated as CASSLTGTLSGNTIYF.

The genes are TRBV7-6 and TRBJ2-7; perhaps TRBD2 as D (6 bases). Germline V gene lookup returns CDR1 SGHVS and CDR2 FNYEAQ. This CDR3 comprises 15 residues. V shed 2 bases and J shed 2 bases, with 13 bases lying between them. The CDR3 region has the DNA TGTGCCAGCAGCTTAAATCGCGGGACGGCCTACGAGCAGTACTTC. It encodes CASSLNRGTAYEQYF.